The 20 T cell receptor beta chains reported below all come from one sample, sequenced in a study of shared clonotypes between healthy human individuals. TCRdb's table, derived via immunoSEQ multiplex PCR, lists solely in-frame clones and lacks some. The sample gives some 2 million clones, approximately 94% of which show up once; approximately 1.2% is in the top ten. Naive CD8 cells comprised CD45RO-negative, CCR7-positively selected cells, excluding terminally differentiated effector memory CD45RA+ cells. The source material was naive CD8+ T cells sorted from blood. These receptors were taken from a man in his late teens or twenties in good health.

This chain links TRBV7-9 with TRBJ2-5; TRBD2 matches at 10 bases. Germline CDR1 is SEHNR and CDR2 is FQNEAQ (reference sequence). There are 18 residues in the CDR3. Trimming removed 4 bases from V and 2 bases from J; junction bases left unmatched: 13. The CDR3 coding sequence is TGTGCCAGCAGCTCTGGATCCTGGCTAGCGGGGGTTCAAGAGACCCAGTACTTC. Translating it yields CASSSGSWLAGVQETQYF.

The chain couples TRBV6-5 to TRBJ2-4; 8 nucleotides match TRBD2. Per the germline V gene, CDR1 is MNHEY and CDR2 is SVGAGI. The CDR3 spans 15 residues. J lost 11 bases, V lost 6 bases, and 15 bases had no gene match. Written as DNA, the CDR3 is TGTGCCAGCAGATCCACTACCGGACTAGCTTGGGTTCAGTACTTC. This encodes CASRSTTGLAWVQYF.

V and J are TRBV11-2 and TRBJ1-1; weak D call: TRBD1 (5 bases). Germline V gene sequence: CDR1 SGHAT, CDR2 FQNNGV. V was clipped by 0 bases and J by 4 bases, with 12 bases between them. This CDR3 has 15 residues. Written as DNA, the CDR3 is TGTGCCAGCAGCTTAGATGGGGGGGGTCGCACTGAAGCTTTCTTT. As protein: CASSLDGGGRTEAFF.

The chain combines TRBV2 with TRBJ1-1; perhaps TRBD1 as D (5 bases). Germline V gene data show CDR1 as SNHLY and CDR2 as FYNNEI. Trimming removed 6 bases at V and 3 bases at J, with 14 bases between. This CDR3 has 14 residues. The CDR3 DNA reads as TGTGCCAGCAGGGGACCAGGGCCATACACTGAAGCTTTCTTT. This gives the protein CASRGPGPYTEAFF.

This clone occurred once. The chain couples TRBV5-1 to TRBJ2-5; 7 bases align to TRBD1. Germline assignment: CDR1 SGHRS and CDR2 YFSETQ. Unmatched junction bases numbered 3, after V lost 4 bases and J lost 0 bases. This CDR3 has 14 amino acids. The CDR3 is CASSAGGYQETQYF. CDR3 coding DNA: TGCGCCAGCAGCGCAGGGGGTTACCAAGAGACCCAGTACTTC.

The rearrangement joins TRBV5-4 to TRBJ1-3; unclear D gene. Per germline, CDR1 SGHNT and CDR2 YYREEE (reference sequence). V gave up 0 bases and J gave up 2 bases, with 3 bases separating them. The CDR3 sequence is 13 residues long. CDR3 DNA: TGTGCCAGCAGCTTGGGACCTGGAAACACCATATATTTT. Translation: CASSLGPGNTIYF.

J is TRBJ2-3 and V is TRBV5-6; TRBD2 agrees at 10 bases. Germline trimming cut 3 bases from V and 2 bases from J; bases unmatched to any gene: 3. The germline V gene has CDR1 SGHDT and CDR2 YYEEEE. The CDR3 extends over 15 amino acids. CDR3: CASSSTSGNTDTQYF. CDR3 DNA: TGTGCCAGCAGCTCCACTAGCGGGAACACAGATACGCAGTATTTT. Full variable domain (rest looked up from reference TRBV5-6 and TRBJ2-3): DAGVTQSPTHLIKTRGQQVTLRCSPKSGHDTVSWYQQALGQGPQFIFQYYEEEERQRGNFPDRFSGHQFPNYSSELNVNALLLGDSALYLCASSSTSGNTDTQYFGPGTRLTVL.

The rearrangement uses TRBV7-9 and TRBJ1-4, with D maybe TRBD1 (6 bases). Germline CDR1 reads SEHNR; CDR2 reads FQNEAQ (reference sequence). The V end lost 4 bases, the J end lost 5 bases, and 17 bases lay between the germline ends. CDR3 size: 16 residues. For the CDR3, the DNA is TGTGCCAGCAGCTCACAGGGTGAAGGGGTAAATGAAAAACTGTTTTTT. Its translation: CASSSQGEGVNEKLFF.

CDR3 residues: CATTTTGVNTDTQYF. Here the CDR3 DNA reads TGTGCCACCACCACCACAGGGGTTAATACAGATACGCAGTATTTT. The chain has TRBV15 and TRBJ2-3; 7 bases agree with TRBD1. CDR1 and CDR2 from the germline V gene are LNHNV and YYDKDF (reference sequence). V dropped 7 bases and J dropped 3; count of bases not matched to a gene: 10. The CDR3 loop spans 15 amino acids.

The chain combines TRBV28 with TRBJ2-2, with D possibly being TRBD1 (5 bases). The germline V and J ends were trimmed by 5 bases and 6 bases, with 10 bases remaining between them. This CDR3 comprises 13 residues. Germline-derived CDR1 and CDR2 are MDHEN and SYDVKM. The CDR3 sequence: CASSPWGAGELFF. In nucleotides, the CDR3 is TGTGCCAGCAGTCCTTGGGGCGCCGGGGAGCTGTTTTTT.

Details on this clone: The sample carries other DNA sequences with the same CDR3. This chain joins TRBV6-5 and TRBJ1-1, with TRBD1 matching 10 bases. The junction had 4 bases not matched to a gene; V was cut back by 6 bases and J by 6 bases. The CDR3 has 13 residues. Germline V gives CDR1 MNHEY, CDR2 SVGAGI. CDR3 in DNA: TGTGCCAGCAGCTACGGGACAGGGGCTGAAGCTTTCTTT. Residues: CASSYGTGAEAFF.

This sequence joins TRBV13 and TRBJ2-7, with a weak D call TRBD2 (6 bases). The CDR3 is 12 residues long. CDR1 PRHDT and CDR2 FYEKMQ come from the germline V gene (reference sequence). The germline V and J ends were trimmed by 8 bases and 5 bases, with 13 bases remaining between them. The CDR3 bases are TGTGCCAGCGGAGACGGGGGTCACGAGCAGTACTTC. Translating it yields CASGDGGHEQYF.

The chain joins TRBV11-2 to TRBJ2-1; 9 bases agree with TRBD2. From germline, CDR1 is SGHAT and CDR2 FQNNGV. The CDR3 is 15 amino acids. Unmatched junction bases numbered 3, after V lost 5 bases and J lost 1 base. The CDR3 spells CASSALAGSYNEQFF. The DNA for the CDR3 is TGTGCCAGCAGCGCGCTAGCGGGGTCCTACAATGAGCAGTTCTTC.

Worth noting for this clone: Other DNA sequences within the sample encode an identical CDR3. The chain is built from TRBV19 and TRBJ2-7, with D uncertain. Per the germline V gene, CDR1 is LNHDA and CDR2 is SQIVND (reference sequence). There are 13 residues in the CDR3. With 6 bases removed from V and 2 bases from J, the gap between germline ends came to 11 bases. The CDR3 DNA sequence: TGTGCCAGTAGGGCAGGTCCCGCCTACGAGCAGTACTTC. Its translation is CASRAGPAYEQYF.

The genes are TRBV19 and TRBJ2-2; D possibly uses TRBD1 or TRBD2 (5 bases each). Trimming stripped 7 bases from V and 9 bases from J, with 12 bases between. The CDR3 loop spans 12 amino acids. In germline, CDR1 is LNHDA, CDR2 SQIVND (reference sequence). The CDR3 loop is CASMWGTRELFF. CDR3 nucleotides: TGTGCCAGTATGTGGGGGACCCGGGAGCTGTTTTTT.

The J gene is TRBJ2-4, the V gene TRBV4-1, with D unclear. Per the germline V gene, CDR1 is MGHRA and CDR2 is YSYEKL. The CDR3 loop spans 16 amino acids. V was pared by 0 bases and J by 0 bases, with 9 bases between. CDR3 DNA sequence: TGCGCCAGCAGCCAAGAAGGTGGGCTAGCCAAAAACATTCAGTACTTC. Translated, it gives CASSQEGGLAKNIQYF.

The chain couples TRBV6-6 to TRBJ2-3; 9 bases map to TRBD2. Germline loops: CDR1 MNHNY, CDR2 SVGAGI (reference sequence). There are 12 residues in the CDR3. The J segment lost 5 bases and the V segment lost 8 bases, leaving 2 bases of the junction unmatched. CDR3 bases: TGTGCCAGCGGGCGGGGGGGAGATACGCAGTATTTT. Its translation is CASGRGGDTQYF.

This clone has just a few counts. The chain has TRBV19 and TRBJ1-1; D perhaps matches TRBD1 (5 bases). Trimming took 3 bases from V and 2 from J, leaving 13 bases between them. CDR3 length: 15 amino acids. Per the germline V gene, CDR1 is LNHDA and CDR2 is SQIVND (reference sequence). In nucleotides, the CDR3 is TGTGCCAGTAGTATCGGGGGGACGGACAACACTGAAGCTTTCTTT. It specifies CASSIGGTDNTEAFF.

The chain uses TRBV25-1 and TRBJ2-5; TRBD2 matches at 7 bases. CDR1 is MGHDK, CDR2 SYGVNS, per germline. V lost 8 bases and J lost 1; bases outside the gene matches: 4. CDR3 length: 13 amino acids. The CDR3 DNA is TGTGCCAGCTCTTCTAGCGGCCAAGAGACCCAGTACTTC. Protein: CASSSSGQETQYF.

CDR3: CASSGQNNEQFF. The CDR3 DNA follows: TGTGCCAGCAGCGGACAGAACAATGAGCAGTTCTTC. V is TRBV5-4 and J is TRBJ2-1; TRBD1 might be the D (6 bases). CDR3 size: 12 residues. V lost 4 bases, J lost 5 bases, and 7 bases lay in between. Germline CDR1 and CDR2: SGHNT and YYREEE (reference sequence). Based on the CDR3 plus reference TRBV5-4 and TRBJ2-1, the full variable domain is ETGVTQSPTHLIKTRGQQVTLRCSSQSGHNTVSWYQQALGQGPQFIFQYYREEENGRGNFPPRFSGLQFPNYSSELNVNALELDDSALYLCASSGQNNEQFFGPGTRLTVL.